The 24 T cell receptor beta chains below were found in one sample sequenced in a study of radiation and T cells in renal cell carcinoma. Time point: blood 4 weeks post-SBRT, at nephrectomy. The treatment: 15 Gy SBRT to primary tumor, nephrectomy 4 weeks later. Generated by immunoSEQ multiplex PCR, the TCRdb table keeps only in-frame clones and is missing some. The table records approximately 150,000 clones, 86% of them present only once. Sample: blood, taken from a patient whose treatment included radiotherapy and nephrectomy. The receptors were gathered from a woman aged 45 to 65 with renal cell carcinoma.

This rearrangement joins TRBV10-2 to TRBJ2-2; the match to TRBD1 covers 9 bases. Germline V gene sequence: CDR1 WSHSY, CDR2 SAAADI. The CDR3 sequence is 15 residues long. Losses at the gene ends were 10 bases for V and 7 bases for J; bases not matched to a gene: 13. Written as DNA, the CDR3 is TGCGCCACGAACCCAGACAGGGGGTTACGCGGGGAGCTGTTTTTT. This sequence encodes CATNPDRGLRGELFF.

The V gene is TRBV6-6, the J gene TRBJ1-2, with TRBD1 matching over 10 bases. Germline assignment: CDR1 MNHNY and CDR2 SVGAGI (reference sequence). The CDR3 spans 15 residues. Trimming took 3 bases from V and 7 from J; bases not matched to a gene: 8. CDR3 nucleotides: TGTGCCAGCAGTTATTCCGACAGGGGGCGAGGTGGCTACACCTTC. Translation: CASSYSDRGRGGYTF.

Here the CDR3 DNA reads TGTGCCAGCAGCCTTACGACAGGGGAAGGGTTAGGCGAGCAGTACTTC. Protein product: CASSLTTGEGLGEQYF. The chain combines TRBV13 with TRBJ2-7; 8 bases are shared with TRBD1. With 5 bases clipped from V and 6 bases from J, the junction kept 15 bases outside the gene matches. Germline V gene data show CDR1 as PRHDT and CDR2 as FYEKMQ (reference sequence). CDR3 length: 16 residues.

This rearrangement joins TRBV6-6 to TRBJ1-2; 7 positions agree with TRBD1. This CDR3 region has 14 residues. V dropped 2 bases and J dropped 3; count of bases not matched to a gene: 3. The germline V gene encodes CDR1 MNHNY and CDR2 SVGAGI (reference sequence). The CDR3 region is CASSYDRAYYGYTF. DNA of the CDR3: TGTGCCAGCAGTTACGACAGGGCATACTATGGCTACACCTTC.

This chain connects TRBV6-4 to TRBJ2-7; weak D call: TRBD2 (5 bases). Germline assignment: CDR1 MRHNA and CDR2 SNTAGT. This CDR3 is 13 amino acids long. With 4 bases removed from V and 1 base from J, the gap between germline ends came to 8 bases. Here the CDR3 DNA reads TGTGCCAGCAGTGGGACTGTATCCTACGAGCAGTACTTC. Protein sequence: CASSGTVSYEQYF.

CDR3 sequence reads: CASSESTGLPYEQYF. Written as DNA, the CDR3 is TGCGCCAGCAGTGAGTCTACAGGGTTACCCTACGAGCAGTACTTC. This chain joins TRBV10-1 and TRBJ2-7; the D gene is possibly TRBD1 (6 bases). This CDR3 is built from 15 residues. V lost 0 bases and J lost 2, with 11 bases in between. CDR1 and CDR2 from the germline V gene are WNHNN and SYGVQD (reference sequence).

The rearrangement links TRBV5-4 to TRBJ2-5; the match to TRBD2 covers 10 bases. The CDR3 runs 16 residues. The trim removed 5 bases at V and 3 bases at J, leaving 10 bases unmatched. Germline CDR1 is SGHNT and CDR2 is YYREEE (reference sequence). The CDR3 nucleotides are TGTGCCAGCAGTCCTACACTAGCGGGGAGCGAAGAGACCCAGTACTTC. This gives the protein CASSPTLAGSEETQYF.

The rearrangement uses TRBV5-5 and TRBJ1-1, with TRBD1 as a possible D gene (6 bases). Germline lookup yields CDR1 SGHKS and CDR2 YYEKEE (reference sequence). The germline V and J ends were trimmed by 2 bases and 4 bases, with 15 bases remaining between them. The CDR3 has 15 residues. CDR3 residues: CASSLTGIEGTEAFF. Written as DNA, the CDR3 is TGTGCCAGCAGCTTAACAGGGATTGAGGGCACTGAAGCTTTCTTT.

J is TRBJ1-5 and V is TRBV2; no clear D gene. CDR1 and CDR2 from the germline V gene are SNHLY and FYNNEI. The CDR3 contains 14 residues. V was pared by 3 bases and J by 0 bases, with 6 bases between. The CDR3 nucleotides are TGTGCCAGCAGTGACGCGGATAGCAATCAGCCCCAGCATTTT. As protein: CASSDADSNQPQHF.

J is TRBJ2-7 and V is TRBV30; weak D call: TRBD1 (5 bases). Trimming removed 2 bases at V and 4 bases at J, with 12 bases between. Per germline, CDR1 GTSNPN and CDR2 SVGIG (reference sequence). The CDR3 spans 13 residues. CDR3 loop: CAWSSGAQYEQYF. As DNA, the CDR3 is TGTGCCTGGAGTTCTGGGGCCCAGTACGAGCAGTACTTC.

This chain links TRBV5-1 with TRBJ2-1, with 8 bases fitting TRBD2. Germline trimming cut 0 bases from V and 10 bases from J; bases unmatched to any gene: 12. The CDR3 contains 16 residues. From germline, CDR1 is SGHRS and CDR2 YFSETQ. CDR3 nucleotide sequence: TGCGCCAGCAGCTTGGCCGGAGTAGCGGGACCTGAGGAGCAGTTCTTC. It encodes CASSLAGVAGPEEQFF.

The chain carries TRBV6-6 and TRBJ2-7; D may be TRBD1 or TRBD2 (5 bases each). CDR3 length equals 13 residues. V lost 6 bases to trimming and J lost 6 bases, with 15 bases between them. Germline CDR1 reads MNHNY; CDR2 reads SVGAGI (reference sequence). CDR3 residues: CASSPGTRSEQYF. The CDR3 DNA reads as TGTGCCAGCAGCCCCGGGACCCGCAGCGAGCAGTACTTC.

This chain uses TRBV14 with TRBJ2-6; D gene unclear. Trimming took off 1 base at V and 0 bases at J, with 10 bases between the two ends. The CDR3 covers 17 residues. Germline CDR1 is SGHDN and CDR2 is FVKESK. The CDR3 loop reads CASSQVLRGSGANVLTF. CDR3 nucleotide sequence: TGTGCCAGCAGCCAAGTCCTCCGAGGCTCTGGGGCCAACGTCCTGACTTTC.

The chain is built from TRBV28 and TRBJ1-5, with D possibly TRBD1 on 5 matching bases. The CDR3 sequence is 16 residues long. Trimming shortened V by 1 base and J by 2 bases, and 12 bases separated the two germline ends. Germline values: CDR1 MDHEN, CDR2 SYDVKM. CDR3 nucleotide sequence: TGTGCCAGCAGTTTATCATTTAGGGGCGGCAATCAGCCCCAGCATTTT. Translation: CASSLSFRGGNQPQHF.

Only one count was recorded for this clone. The chain employs TRBV4-1 and TRBJ2-3; D might be TRBD1 (5 bases). Deletions cut 0 bases from V and 10 bases from J, with 8 bases between. The CDR3 extends over 12 amino acids. Germline assignment: CDR1 MGHRA and CDR2 YSYEKL. In DNA form, the CDR3 reads TGCGCCAGCAGCCAAGATCCCAGGGCGCAGTATTTT. Amino acid sequence: CASSQDPRAQYF.

The V call is TRBV7-2, the J call TRBJ2-3; 9 bases line up with TRBD2. The junction had 5 bases not matched to a gene; V was cut back by 2 bases and J by 2 bases. Per germline, CDR1 SGHTA and CDR2 FQGNSA. This CDR3 spans 16 amino acids. The CDR3 nucleotides are TGTGCCAGCAGCTTAATAGCGGGGGTTGACACAGATACGCAGTATTTT. Protein: CASSLIAGVDTDTQYF.

This chain connects TRBV29-1 to TRBJ2-5; TRBD2 agrees at 7 bases. Germline CDR1 SQVTM, CDR2 ANQGSEA. The CDR3 has 12 amino acids. Trimming at V came to 6 bases and at J to 5 bases, leaving 6 bases not matched to a gene. The CDR3 protein is CSVRAGRETQYF. CDR3 coding DNA: TGCAGCGTCCGAGCGGGGCGGGAGACCCAGTACTTC.

J is TRBJ1-5 and V is TRBV19, with D possibly being TRBD1 (6 bases). The length of the CDR3 is 16 residues. The germline V gene has CDR1 LNHDA and CDR2 SQIVND (reference sequence). V was pared by 3 bases and J by 6 bases, with 18 bases between. CDR3 sequence reads: CASSMQLQGLGQPQHF. In DNA form, the CDR3 reads TGTGCCAGTAGTATGCAGCTACAGGGCTTGGGTCAGCCCCAGCATTTT.

V usage is TRBV28 and J usage is TRBJ2-7; D not resolved. V was shortened by 6 bases and J by 2 bases, with 8 bases between the two germline ends. The CDR3 is 12 amino acids. In germline, CDR1 is MDHEN, CDR2 SYDVKM. The CDR3 region is CASRGAAYEQYF. Here the CDR3 DNA reads TGTGCCAGCAGAGGAGCCGCCTACGAGCAGTACTTC.

V gene TRBV6-6 combines with J gene TRBJ1-5; D gene uncertain. This CDR3 comprises 13 residues. V lost 4 bases and J 1 base, leaving 5 bases between the germline ends. Germline CDR1 is MNHNY and CDR2 is SVGAGI (reference sequence). The CDR3 coding sequence is TGTGCCAGCAGTTTAGACAGCAATCAGCCCCAGCATTTT. This encodes CASSLDSNQPQHF.

The chain combines TRBV19 with TRBJ2-1; 8 nucleotides agree with TRBD1. The CDR3 extends over 11 amino acids. CDR1 is LNHDA and CDR2 is SQIVND in the germline V gene (reference sequence). With 8 bases clipped from V and 6 bases from J, the junction kept 0 bases outside the gene matches. The CDR3: CASDRGNEQFF. The CDR3 bases are TGTGCCAGTGACAGGGGCAATGAGCAGTTCTTC.

This clone has a handful of counts. The chain couples TRBV7-2 to TRBJ2-1, with TRBD2 matching 8 bases. With V trimmed by 1 base and J by 8 bases, 1 base remained unmatched. The CDR3 has 13 residues. Germline CDR1 is SGHTA and CDR2 is FQGNSA. CDR3 sequence (DNA): TGTGCCAGCAGCTTAGGGCGGGAGGATGAGCAGTTCTTC. This codes for CASSLGREDEQFF.

This sequence joins TRBV10-3 and TRBJ2-5, with TRBD1 as a possible D gene (6 bases). CDR3 length: 18 amino acids. Trimming stripped 4 bases from V and 4 bases from J, with 25 bases between. Germline lookup yields CDR1 ENHRY and CDR2 SYGVKD. CDR3 DNA: TGTGCCATCAGTGGGGACACCTCTCTAACCGGGTCAGCAGAGACCCAGTACTTC. Protein sequence: CAISGDTSLTGSAETQYF.

This chain uses TRBV19 with TRBJ1-5; 7 bases fit TRBD1. CDR1 and CDR2 from the germline V gene are LNHDA and SQIVND (reference sequence). V shed 7 bases, J shed 0 bases, and the junction held 6 bases outside the gene matches. The CDR3 spans 15 residues. The CDR3 here is CASIEGAYSNQPQHF. Here the CDR3 DNA reads TGTGCCAGTATTGAGGGGGCCTATAGCAATCAGCCCCAGCATTTT.